This T cell receptor beta chain was captured by sequencing in a study of shared clonotypes between healthy human individuals. Assay used: immunoSEQ multiplex PCR; TCRdb lists only in-frame clones, some missing. Of 2 million or so clones in the sample, roughly 94% were seen once. Germline CDR1 reads SGHTA; CDR2 reads FQGNSA. This CDR3 has 17 amino acids. V was cut by 1 base and J by 0 bases, with 16 bases left in between. Donors were healthy HIV-negative adults without recently reported acute infections or vaccinations. In the CD4+ fraction, cells were divided into CD45RA+ naive and CD45RA-negative memory subsets. With regard to this clone: The antigen is undetermined.

Study-level results: In a handful of donors, around 5% of naive CD4 clonotypes appeared in common.

This clonotype was obtained from a man aged 18 to 30 in good health. The V call is TRBV7-2, the J call TRBJ2-7, with D possibly matching TRBD2 (5 bases). What was sequenced was naive CD4+ T cells sorted from blood. Regarding subset: CD45RA+ positively selected. The CDR3 here is CASSLGFWGVSSYEQYF. In DNA form, the CDR3 reads TGTGCCAGCAGCTTAGGGTTTTGGGGAGTGAGCTCCTACGAGCAGTACTTC. The entire variable domain, with the rest obtained from reference TRBV7-2 and TRBJ2-7, is as follows: GAGVSQSPSNKVTEKGKDVELRCDPISGHTALYWYRQSLGQGLEFLIYFQGNSAPDKSGLPSDRFSAERTGGSVSTLTIQRTQQEDSAVYLCASSLGFWGVSSYEQYFGPGTRLTVT.